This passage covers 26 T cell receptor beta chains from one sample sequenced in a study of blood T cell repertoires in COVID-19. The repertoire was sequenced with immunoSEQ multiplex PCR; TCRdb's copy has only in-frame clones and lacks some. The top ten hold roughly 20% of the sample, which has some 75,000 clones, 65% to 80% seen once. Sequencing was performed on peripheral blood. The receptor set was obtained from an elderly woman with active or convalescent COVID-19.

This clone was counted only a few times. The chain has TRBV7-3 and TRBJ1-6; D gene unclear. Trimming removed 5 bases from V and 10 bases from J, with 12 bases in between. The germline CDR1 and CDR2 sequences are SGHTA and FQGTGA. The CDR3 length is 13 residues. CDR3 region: CASSKTGGSPLHF. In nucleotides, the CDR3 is TGTGCCAGCAGCAAAACCGGAGGCTCACCCCTCCACTTT.

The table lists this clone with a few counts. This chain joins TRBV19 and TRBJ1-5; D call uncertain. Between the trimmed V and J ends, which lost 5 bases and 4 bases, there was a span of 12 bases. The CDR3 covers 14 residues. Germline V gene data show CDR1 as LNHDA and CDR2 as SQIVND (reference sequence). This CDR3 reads CASSDMAQNQPQHF. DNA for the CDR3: TGTGCCAGTAGTGACATGGCGCAGAATCAGCCCCAGCATTTT.

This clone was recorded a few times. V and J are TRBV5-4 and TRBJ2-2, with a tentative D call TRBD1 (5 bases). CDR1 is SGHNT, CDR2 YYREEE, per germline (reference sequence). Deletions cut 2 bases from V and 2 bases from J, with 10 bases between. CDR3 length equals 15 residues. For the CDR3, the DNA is TGTGCCAGCAGCTTTGGGCAGGGAAACACCGGGGAGCTGTTTTTT. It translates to CASSFGQGNTGELFF.

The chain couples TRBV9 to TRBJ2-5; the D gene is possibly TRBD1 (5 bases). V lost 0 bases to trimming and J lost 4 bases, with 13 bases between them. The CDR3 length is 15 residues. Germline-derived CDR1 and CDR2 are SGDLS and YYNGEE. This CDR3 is CASSVEGSPGETQYF. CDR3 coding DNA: TGTGCCAGCAGCGTAGAGGGGTCCCCGGGAGAGACCCAGTACTTC. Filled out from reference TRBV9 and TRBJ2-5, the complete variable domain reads DSGVTQTPKHLITATGQRVTLRCSPRSGDLSVYWYQQSLDQGLQFLIQYYNGEERAKGNILERFSAQQFPDLHSELNLSSLELGDSALYFCASSVEGSPGETQYFGPGTRLLVL.

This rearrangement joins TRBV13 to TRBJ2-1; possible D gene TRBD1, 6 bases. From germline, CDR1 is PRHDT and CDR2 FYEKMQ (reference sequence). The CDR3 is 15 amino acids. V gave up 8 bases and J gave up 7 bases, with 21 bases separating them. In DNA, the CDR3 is TGTGCCAGCGGGCCACAGGGTTCGGCACCTAATGAGCAGTTCTTC. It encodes CASGPQGSAPNEQFF. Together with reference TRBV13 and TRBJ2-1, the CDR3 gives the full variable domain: AAGVIQSPRHLIKEKRETATLKCYPIPRHDTVYWYQQGPGQDPQFLISFYEKMQSDKGSIPDRFSAQQFSDYHSELNMSSLELGDSALYFCASGPQGSAPNEQFFGPGTRLTVL.

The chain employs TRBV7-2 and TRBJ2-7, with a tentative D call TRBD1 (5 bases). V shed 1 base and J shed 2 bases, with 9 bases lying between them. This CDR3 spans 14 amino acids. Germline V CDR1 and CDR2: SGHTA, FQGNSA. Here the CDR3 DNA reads TGTGCCAGCAGCTTAGGGGGCTGGGCCTACGAGCAGTACTTC. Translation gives CASSLGGWAYEQYF.

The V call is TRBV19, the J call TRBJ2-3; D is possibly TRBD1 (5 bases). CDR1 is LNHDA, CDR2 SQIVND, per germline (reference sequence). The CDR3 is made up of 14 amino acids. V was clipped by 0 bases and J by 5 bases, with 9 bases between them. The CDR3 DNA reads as TGTGCCAGTAGTATAGATCGAAGGGGAGATACGCAGTATTTT. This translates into CASSIDRRGDTQYF.

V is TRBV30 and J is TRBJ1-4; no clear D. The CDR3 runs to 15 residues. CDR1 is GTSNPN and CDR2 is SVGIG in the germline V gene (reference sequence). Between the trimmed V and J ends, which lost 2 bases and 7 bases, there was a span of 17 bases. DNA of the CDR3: TGTGCCTGGAGTTTCAACCTGGACCGGGGTGAAAAACTGTTTTTT. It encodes CAWSFNLDRGEKLFF.

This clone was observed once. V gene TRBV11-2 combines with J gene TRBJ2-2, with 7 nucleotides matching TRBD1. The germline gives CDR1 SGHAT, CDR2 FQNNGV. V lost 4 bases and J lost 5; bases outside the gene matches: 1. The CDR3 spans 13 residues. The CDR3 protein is CASSSTGTGELFF. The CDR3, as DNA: TGTGCCAGCAGCTCGACAGGGACCGGGGAGCTGTTTTTT.

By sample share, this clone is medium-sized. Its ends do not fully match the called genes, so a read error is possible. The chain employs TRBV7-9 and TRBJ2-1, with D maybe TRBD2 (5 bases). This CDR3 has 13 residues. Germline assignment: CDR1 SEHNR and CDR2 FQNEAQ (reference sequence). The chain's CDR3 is CASSLALANEQFF. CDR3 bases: TGTGCCAGCAGCCTAGCCTTGGCCAATGAGCAGTTCTTC.

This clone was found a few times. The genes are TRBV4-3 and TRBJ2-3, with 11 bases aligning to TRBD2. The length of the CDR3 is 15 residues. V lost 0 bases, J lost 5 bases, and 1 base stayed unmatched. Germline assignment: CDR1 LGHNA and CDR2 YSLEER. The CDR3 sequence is CASSQDTSGGDTQYF. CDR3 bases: TGCGCCAGCAGCCAAGATACTAGCGGGGGAGATACGCAGTATTTT.

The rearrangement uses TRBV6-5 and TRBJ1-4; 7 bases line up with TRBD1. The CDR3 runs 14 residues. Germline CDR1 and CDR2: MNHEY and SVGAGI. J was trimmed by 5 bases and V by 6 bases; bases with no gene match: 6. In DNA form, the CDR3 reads TGTGCCAGCAGGTTCCGGGACAGAAATGAAAAACTGTTTTTT. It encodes CASRFRDRNEKLFF.

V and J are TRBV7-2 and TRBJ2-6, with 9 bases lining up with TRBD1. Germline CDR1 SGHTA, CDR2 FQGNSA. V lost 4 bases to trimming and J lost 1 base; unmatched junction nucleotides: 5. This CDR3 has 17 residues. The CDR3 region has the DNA TGTGCCAGCAGCTCAGGGGACAGGGCTTCTGGGGCCAACGTCCTGACTTTC. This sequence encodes CASSSGDRASGANVLTF.

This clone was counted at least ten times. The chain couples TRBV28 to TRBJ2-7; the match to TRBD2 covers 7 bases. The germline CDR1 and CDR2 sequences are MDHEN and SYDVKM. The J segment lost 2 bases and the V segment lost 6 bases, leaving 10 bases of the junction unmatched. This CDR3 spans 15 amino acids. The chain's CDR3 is CASSRIGGGTYEQYF. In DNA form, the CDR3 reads TGTGCCAGCAGCCGAATTGGGGGGGGAACCTACGAGCAGTACTTC.

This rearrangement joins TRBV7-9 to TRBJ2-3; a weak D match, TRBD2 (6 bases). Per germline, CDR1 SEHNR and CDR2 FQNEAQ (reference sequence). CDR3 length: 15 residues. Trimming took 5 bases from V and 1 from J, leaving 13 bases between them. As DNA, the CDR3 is TGTGCCAGCAGCCCCCGGGGGACTGGCACAGATACGCAGTATTTT. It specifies CASSPRGTGTDTQYF. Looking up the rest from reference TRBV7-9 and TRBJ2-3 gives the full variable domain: DTGVSQNPRHKITKRGQNVTFRCDPISEHNRLYWYRQTLGQGPEFLTYFQNEAQLEKSRLLSDRFSAERPKGSFSTLEIQRTEQGDSAMYLCASSPRGTGTDTQYFGPGTRLTVL.

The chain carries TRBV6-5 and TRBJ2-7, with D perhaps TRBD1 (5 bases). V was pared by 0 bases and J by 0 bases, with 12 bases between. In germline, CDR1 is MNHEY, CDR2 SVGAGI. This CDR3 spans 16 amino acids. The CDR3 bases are TGTGCCAGCAGTTACTCTTCGGACACCTACTCCTACGAGCAGTACTTC. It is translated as CASSYSSDTYSYEQYF.

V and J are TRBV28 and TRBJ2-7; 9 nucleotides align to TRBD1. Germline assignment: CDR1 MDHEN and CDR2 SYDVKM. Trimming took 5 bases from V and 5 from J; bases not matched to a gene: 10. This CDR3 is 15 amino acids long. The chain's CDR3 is CASSISGQGRNEQYF. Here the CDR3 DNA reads TGTGCCAGCAGTATTTCGGGACAGGGCCGAAACGAGCAGTACTTC.

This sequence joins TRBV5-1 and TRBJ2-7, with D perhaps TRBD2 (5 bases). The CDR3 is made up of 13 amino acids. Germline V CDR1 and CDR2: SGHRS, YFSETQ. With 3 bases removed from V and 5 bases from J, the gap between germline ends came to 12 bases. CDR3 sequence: CASSSILGNEQYF. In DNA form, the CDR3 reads TGCGCCAGCAGCTCCATACTAGGAAACGAGCAGTACTTC.

The CDR3 protein is CASSTGLGTDTQYF. The CDR3 DNA sequence: TGTGCCAGTAGTACCGGACTAGGCACAGATACGCAGTATTTT. The chain couples TRBV19 to TRBJ2-3, with 7 bases identical to TRBD2. Germline CDR1 LNHDA, CDR2 SQIVND (reference sequence). With 4 bases clipped from V and 1 base from J, the junction kept 2 bases outside the gene matches. The CDR3 is 14 residues long.

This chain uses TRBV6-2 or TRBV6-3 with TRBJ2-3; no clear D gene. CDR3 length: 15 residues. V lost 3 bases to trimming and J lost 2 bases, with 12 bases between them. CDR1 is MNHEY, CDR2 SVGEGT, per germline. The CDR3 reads CASSYSGYDTDTQYF. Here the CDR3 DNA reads TGTGCCAGCAGTTATTCCGGGTACGACACAGATACGCAGTATTTT.

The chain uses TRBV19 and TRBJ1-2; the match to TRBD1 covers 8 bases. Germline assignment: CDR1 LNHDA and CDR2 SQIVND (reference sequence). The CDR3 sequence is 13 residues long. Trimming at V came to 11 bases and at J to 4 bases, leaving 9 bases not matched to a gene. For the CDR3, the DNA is TGTGCCTGCCCGGACAGGGTGCTCTATGGCTACACCTTC. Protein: CACPDRVLYGYTF.

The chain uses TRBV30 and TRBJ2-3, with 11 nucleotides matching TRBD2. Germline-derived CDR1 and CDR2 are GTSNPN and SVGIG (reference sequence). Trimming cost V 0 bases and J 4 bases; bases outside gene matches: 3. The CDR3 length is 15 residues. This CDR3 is CAWSVVSGGADTQYF. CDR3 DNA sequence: TGTGCCTGGAGTGTTGTTAGCGGGGGGGCAGATACGCAGTATTTT.

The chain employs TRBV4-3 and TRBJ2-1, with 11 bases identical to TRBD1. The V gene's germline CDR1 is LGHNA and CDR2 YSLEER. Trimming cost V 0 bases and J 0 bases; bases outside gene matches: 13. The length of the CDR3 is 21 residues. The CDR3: CASSQDLGQGASLSSYNEQFF. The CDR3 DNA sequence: TGCGCCAGCAGCCAAGATCTCGGACAGGGGGCTTCTCTGAGCTCCTACAATGAGCAGTTCTTC.

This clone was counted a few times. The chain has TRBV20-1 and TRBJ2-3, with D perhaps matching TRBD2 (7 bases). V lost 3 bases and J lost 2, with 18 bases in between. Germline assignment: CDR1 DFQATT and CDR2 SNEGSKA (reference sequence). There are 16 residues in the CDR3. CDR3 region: CSASFGGGGNTDTQYF. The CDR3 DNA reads TGCAGTGCTAGTTTCGGGGGAGGGGGTAACACAGATACGCAGTATTTT.

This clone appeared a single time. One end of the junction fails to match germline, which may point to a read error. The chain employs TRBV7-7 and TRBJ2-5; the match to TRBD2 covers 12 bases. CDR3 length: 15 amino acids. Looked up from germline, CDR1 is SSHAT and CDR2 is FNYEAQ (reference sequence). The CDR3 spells CASSLTSGGLETQYF. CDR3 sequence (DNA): TGTGCTAGCAGCTTGACTAGCGGGGGCCTGGAGACCCAGTACTTC.

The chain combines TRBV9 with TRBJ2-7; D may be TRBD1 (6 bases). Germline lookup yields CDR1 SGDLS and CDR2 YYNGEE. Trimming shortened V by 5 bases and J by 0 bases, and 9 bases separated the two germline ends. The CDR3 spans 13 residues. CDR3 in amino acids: CASSGQISYEQYF. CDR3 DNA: TGTGCCAGCAGTGGACAGATCTCCTACGAGCAGTACTTC.